These T cell receptor beta chains were read from a single sample in a study of response to subunit inactivated influenza vaccine. Each CDR3 protein gets one entry after TCRdb re-called the RT-PCR reads with MiXCR. The sample shows 800,000 to 1,000,000 distinct CDR3 sequences, approximately 22% of them seen only once. This specimen consisted of PBMCs from blood, obtained more than 4 days after vaccination. These receptors were taken from a man between 45 and 60 years old who received an inactivated influenza vaccine. Both conserved end residues are part of each CDR3. D genes are given only for firm matches. Clone size is shown for a subset of rows, as once, few, many or a class of expanded clone.

j_call v_call clone_size d_call cdr3_aa cdr3_nt
TRBJ1-5 TRBV4-1 . . CASSQDNVGGNQPQHF TGCGCCAGCAGCCAAGATAATGTAGGGGGAAATCAGCCCCAGCATTTT
TRBJ2-7 TRBV29-1 few . CSAQDRYEQYF TGCAGCGCCCAAGACAGGTACGAGCAGTACTTC
TRBJ2-3 TRBV6-5 few . CASSYGRGSGTDTQYF TGTGCCAGCAGTTACGGGAGGGGGTCGGGGACAGATACGCAGTATTTT
TRBJ2-7 TRBV10-3 . TRBD1 CAISESSGGEGYEQYF TGTGCCATCAGTGAGTCATCAGGGGGCGAAGGCTACGAGCAGTACTTC
TRBJ2-7 TRBV7-3 few . CASSLSRLNEQYF TGTGCCAGCAGCTTGTCCAGGTTGAACGAGCAGTACTTC
TRBJ2-5 TRBV7-8 few . CATFVGRETQYF TGTGCTACTTTCGTCGGAAGGGAGACCCAGTACTTC
TRBJ1-5 TRBV25-1 . TRBD1 CASSETGASPQHF TGTGCCAGCAGTGAGACAGGGGCCTCGCCCCAGCATTTT
TRBJ2-3 TRBV12-3/TRBV12-4 few . CASSLYRTSTDTQYF TGTGCCAGCAGTTTATACAGGACTAGCACAGATACGCAGTATTTT
TRBJ1-5 TRBV6-5 . . CASSYDPSNQPQHF TGTGCCAGCAGTTACGACCCCAGCAATCAGCCCCAGCATTTT
TRBJ2-7 TRBV20-1 once . CSARETPGPYEQYF TGCAGTGCTAGGGAAACTCCCGGCCCCTACGAGCAGTACTTC
TRBJ2-5 TRBV6-2/TRBV6-3 few TRBD2 CASSYFGGARQTQYF TGTGCCAGCAGTTACTTCGGGGGGGCACGTCAGACCCAGTACTTC
TRBJ2-2 TRBV20-1 few TRBD2 CSAGLAGVTGELFF TGCAGTGCTGGACTAGCGGGAGTTACCGGGGAGCTGTTTTTT
TRBJ2-7 TRBV20-1 many . CSARTAYEQYF TGCAGTGCCCGGACAGCTTACGAGCAGTACTTC
TRBJ2-7 TRBV7-9 many . CASSSQEAYEQYF TGTGCCAGCAGCTCTCAGGAGGCCTACGAGCAGTACTTC
TRBJ2-7 TRBV5-1 . . CASSPGDPRSLSEQYF TGCGCCAGCAGCCCCGGGGACCCCAGGTCTCTCTCCGAGCAGTACTTC
TRBJ2-1 TRBV6-1 . TRBD1 CASRPRTGSSSYNEQFF TGTGCCAGCAGACCCAGGACAGGCTCGAGCTCCTACAATGAGCAGTTCTTC
TRBJ1-5 TRBV10-3 few . CAIRRDGESNQPQHF TGTGCCATCAGAAGGGACGGTGAGAGCAATCAGCCCCAGCATTTT
TRBJ1-2 TRBV7-2 few . CASSLVLGSEVGYTF TGTGCCAGCAGCTTAGTGCTCGGGTCAGAAGTAGGCTACACCTTC
TRBJ2-3 TRBV29-1 few . CSVETGAPGDTQYF TGCAGCGTTGAAACGGGAGCGCCCGGGGATACGCAGTATTTT
TRBJ2-1 TRBV5-1 many . CASSLVAATYNEQFF TGCGCCAGCAGCTTGGTAGCGGCTACCTACAATGAGCAGTTCTTC
TRBJ2-3 TRBV7-2 . . CASSARGGYTDTQYF TGTGCCAGCAGCGCAAGAGGCGGGTACACAGATACGCAGTATTTT
TRBJ2-7 TRBV18 . . CASSPLGASYEQYF TGTGCCAGTTCACCATTAGGGGCCTCCTACGAGCAGTACTTC